One T cell receptor beta chain is described in this entry. This receptor's antigen is unknown. Per-base quality was not reported, and no clone a single base away is much larger than it. Trimming costs V 7 bases and J 2 bases, and their ends lie 8 bases apart. The CDR3 numbers 13 residues from cysteine through phenylalanine. CDR3 DNA is the only sequence kept; it has 39 bases, read in frame from the first base. In the germline V gene, CDR1 corresponds to MNHEY and CDR2 to SVGAGI. The sample is drawn from a study of blood T cell repertoires in COVID-19 (TCRdb year 2020). As for the study more broadly: Collaborator samples came from the United States, Italy and Spain and covered acute and convalescent phases of COVID-19. The samples were drawn from the first 160 participants of the ongoing ImmuneRACE study and from 950 to 1,500 subjects provided by 6 global collaborators. A freely available public database, intended as a resource for researchers studying the immune response to SARS-CoV-2, is where the repertoires were released. HLA class I and class II types, where available, came from metadata supplied by the sample provider rather than from assay-based typing. The dataset comprised deeply sampled blood TCRbeta repertoires from subjects exposed to, actively infected with, or recovered from COVID-19. A de-identified subject ID, COVID-19 status, age in years and sex were almost always included in the sample metadata. The prospective study material was composed of cDNA or gDNA derived from T cells, B-cell-depleted T cells, or PBMCs.

What the study reported, not specific to this receptor: The amount of clinical and demographic metadata varied by source and participant and was provided uncurated.

TCRbeta CDR3 regions were amplified from genomic DNA using the immunoSEQ Assay, a bias-controlled multiplex PCR. The study's processing was this. The number of nucleated cells in each sample was estimated by amplification of reference gene primers within the assay. To quantify the absolute abundance of each unique TCRbeta CDR3 rearrangement, sequence reads were collapsed and filtered. For each sample, productive Simpson clonality was calculated by taking the square root of Simpson's diversity index across productive rearrangements. The table was pulled from immuneACCESS by TCRdb, which kept in-frame rearrangements only. Such tables lose some clones; where checked, under half of the loss comes from unresolved V genes, and the rest has no known cause. V, J and clone size derive from that table, while D and trimming were established from the DNA sequence. This sample holds about 260,000 clones; about 91% were observed only once. In total, the top ten clones hold more than 0.95% of the sample.

Participants in the prospective study were enrolled through a virtual design, were aged about 18 to 100 years, and lived in some 24 United States geographic areas. In the prospective study, cohorts were assigned on the basis of participant-reported clinical history obtained from a screening survey and a study questionnaire. In the prospective study, mobile phlebotomists collected whole blood, serum and a nasopharyngeal or oropharyngeal swab from each participant. Participants in the prospective study had the option to provide additional blood draws and questionnaires over a roughly 2-month period. Blood samples from the prospective study were shipped frozen or at room temperature prior to DNA extraction.

The receptor chain draws on TRBV6-5 and TRBJ2-2, with no confidently assigned D gene. Sequencing used PBMCs or T cells enriched from blood (not recorded which). The clonotype was recovered from a woman aged 40 to 50 with acute COVID-19. DNA sequence: TGTGCCAGCAAGAACGGTAACACCGGGGAGCTGTTTTTT. Its product reads: CASKNGNTGELFF.